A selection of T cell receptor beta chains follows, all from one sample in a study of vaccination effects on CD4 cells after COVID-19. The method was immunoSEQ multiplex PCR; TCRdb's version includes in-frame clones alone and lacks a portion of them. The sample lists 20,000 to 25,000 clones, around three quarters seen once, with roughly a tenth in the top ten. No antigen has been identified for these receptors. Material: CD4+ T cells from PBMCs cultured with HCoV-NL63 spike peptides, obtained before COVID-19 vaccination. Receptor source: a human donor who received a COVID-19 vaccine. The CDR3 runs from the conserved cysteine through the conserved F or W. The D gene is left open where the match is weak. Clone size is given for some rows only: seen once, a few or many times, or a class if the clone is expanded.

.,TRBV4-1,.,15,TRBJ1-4,TGCGCCAGCAGCCCCACAGGAGCAACTAATGAAAAACTGTTTTTT,CASSPTGATNEKLFF
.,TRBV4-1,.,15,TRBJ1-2,TGCGCCAGCAGCCAACTAACGTACAGAATTGATGGCTACACCTTC,CASSQLTYRIDGYTF
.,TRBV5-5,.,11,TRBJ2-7,TGTGCCAGCGCGACCCCCTACGAGCAGTACTTC,CASATPYEQYF
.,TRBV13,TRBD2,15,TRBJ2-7,TGTGCCAGCAGCTTATCTGTACTAGCGGAGTACGAGCAGTACTTC,CASSLSVLAEYEQYF
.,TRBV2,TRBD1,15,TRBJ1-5,TGTGCCAGCAGTCCGGACAGGGGGAGCAATCAGCCCCAGCATTTT,CASSPDRGSNQPQHF
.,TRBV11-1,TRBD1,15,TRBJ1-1,TGTGCCAGCAGCTTCCGACAGGGTATGAGCCCTGAAGCTTTCTTT,CASSFRQGMSPEAFF
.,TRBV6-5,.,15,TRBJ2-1,TGTGCCAGCAGTTACCTGGGGCCATGGGGCAATGAGCAGTTCTTC,CASSYLGPWGNEQFF
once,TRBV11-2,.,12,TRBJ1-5,TGTGCCAGCAGCTCCCATAATCAGCCCCAGCATTTT,CASSSHNQPQHF
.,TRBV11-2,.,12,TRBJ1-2,TGTGCCAGCAGCTCCGGGGGCTATGGCTACACCTTC,CASSSGGYGYTF
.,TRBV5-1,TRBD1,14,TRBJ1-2,TGCGCCAGCCTTTTCCGGGACAGAGACTATGGCTACACCTTC,CASLFRDRDYGYTF
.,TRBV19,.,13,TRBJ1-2,TGTGCCAGTAGTATAGGACGGTCCTATGGCTACACCTTC,CASSIGRSYGYTF
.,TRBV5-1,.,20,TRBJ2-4,TGCGCCAGCAGCTTGGCCACTCTCGGCGGGGAACCTATTTCCAAAAACATTCAGTACTTC,CASSLATLGGEPISKNIQYF
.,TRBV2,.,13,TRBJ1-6,TGTGCCAGCAGGACAGGTTATAATTCACCCCTCCACTTT,CASRTGYNSPLHF
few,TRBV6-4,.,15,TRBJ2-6,TGTGCCAGCAGTGGTAGCGGCTCTGGGGCCAACGTCCTGACTTTC,CASSGSGSGANVLTF
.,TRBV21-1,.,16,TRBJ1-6,TGTGCCAGCAGCAAAGACAGGAGCTCCTATAATTCACCCCTCCACTTT,CASSKDRSSYNSPLHF
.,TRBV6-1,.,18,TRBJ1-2,TGTGCCAGCAGGGAAACGCGGGCTCCGGACAGTTCTAACTATGGCTACACCTTC,CASRETRAPDSSNYGYTF
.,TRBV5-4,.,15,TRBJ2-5,TGTGCCAGCAGCCCCGGGGGACAAGGGGCAGAGACCCAGTACTTC,CASSPGGQGAETQYF
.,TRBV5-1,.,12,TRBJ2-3,TGCGCCAGCAGCTTTCCGGCAGATACGCAGTATTTT,CASSFPADTQYF